The 12 T cell receptor beta chains listed next were all sequenced from one sample in a study of T cells after yellow fever vaccination. TCRdb itself ran the 5' RACE reads through MiXCR, one entry per CDR3 protein. The data show hundreds of thousands of distinct CDR3 sequences, with 13% seen just once and over 12% held by the top ten. The input for sequencing was PBMCs, taken on the day of the yellow fever booster vaccination. Receptors were obtained from a man aged 30 to 39 who received the YFV17D yellow fever vaccine.

The chain employs TRBV20-1 and TRBJ2-7, with 12 bases identical to TRBD2. V trimming: 2 bases; J trimming: 3 bases; junction bases outside the gene matches: 2. The CDR3 runs to 14 residues. The germline CDR1 and CDR2 sequences are DFQATT and SNEGSKA (reference sequence). CDR3 amino acids: CSARLAGGYYEQYF. The CDR3 region has the DNA TGCAGTGCTAGACTAGCGGGAGGGTACTACGAGCAGTACTTC.

CDR3 in DNA: TGCGCCAGCAGTGAGGTGGCGGGAGTGCGCACAGATACGCAGTATTTT. Its protein product is CASSEVAGVRTDTQYF. The V and J genes are TRBV10-2 and TRBJ2-3, with 7 bases lining up with TRBD2. The J segment lost 1 base and the V segment lost 2 bases, leaving 6 bases of the junction unmatched. The germline V gene encodes CDR1 WSHSY and CDR2 SAAADI. This CDR3 contains 16 residues.

The chain couples TRBV10-3 to TRBJ2-7, with D possibly TRBD1 on 6 matching bases. Trimming took off 7 bases at V and 5 bases at J, with 18 bases between the two ends. The germline V gene encodes CDR1 ENHRY and CDR2 SYGVKD. This CDR3 comprises 14 residues. The CDR3 here is CAIKPTGQGNEQYF. The CDR3 nucleotides read TGTGCCATCAAGCCAACAGGGCAAGGGAACGAGCAGTACTTC.

This clonotype turned up a few times. This rearrangement joins TRBV20-1 to TRBJ2-7; D is perhaps TRBD1 or TRBD2 (5 bases each). The CDR3 has 12 amino acids. Trimming stripped 5 bases from V and 9 bases from J, with 17 bases between. Germline CDR1 reads DFQATT; CDR2 reads SNEGSKA (reference sequence). The CDR3 coding sequence is TGCAGTGCTCTCCGGGACCACAGTGTGCAGTACTTC. This translates into CSALRDHSVQYF.

The CDR3 here is CASIIHRDRPDGELFF. In DNA form, the CDR3 reads TGCGCCAGCATTATTCATCGGGACAGGCCTGACGGGGAGCTGTTTTTT. The chain recombines TRBV23-1 with TRBJ2-2; 8 bases line up with TRBD1. TRBV23-1 is assigned to the ORF class and has an uncertain function. This CDR3 comprises 16 residues. The trim removed 7 bases at V and 7 bases at J, leaving 14 bases unmatched.

J is TRBJ1-1 and V is TRBV5-1; TRBD1 aligns across 11 bases. Per the germline V gene, CDR1 is SGHRS and CDR2 is YFSETQ. CDR3 length: 16 residues. V lost 4 bases to trimming and J lost 5 bases; unmatched junction nucleotides: 10. The CDR3 reads CASSLGQGGGTTEAFF. The CDR3 bases are TGCGCCAGCAGCCTGGGACAGGGGGGAGGAACAACTGAAGCTTTCTTT.

This chain links TRBV6-1 with TRBJ1-1; no definite D call. CDR1 MNHNS and CDR2 SASEGT come from the germline V gene. The CDR3 contains 17 residues. Between the trimmed V and J ends, which lost 6 bases and 0 bases, there was a span of 20 bases. For the CDR3, the DNA is TGTGCCAGCAGCCCCGATCGACGGCTGGGGATGAACACTGAAGCTTTCTTT. Protein sequence: CASSPDRRLGMNTEAFF.

The rearrangement joins TRBV20-1 to TRBJ2-5; 12 bases are shared with TRBD2. Germline loops: CDR1 DFQATT, CDR2 SNEGSKA (reference sequence). CDR3 length equals 14 residues. V lost 4 bases and J lost 3; bases outside the gene matches: 3. CDR3 in amino acids: CSATTSGGEETQYF. As DNA, the CDR3 is TGCAGTGCTACGACTAGCGGGGGCGAAGAGACCCAGTACTTC.

This clonotype was detected ten times or more. The chain carries TRBV2 and TRBJ2-1; D gene uncertain. Germline CDR1 and CDR2: SNHLY and FYNNEI. This CDR3 contains 12 residues. With 6 bases removed from V and 16 bases from J, the gap between germline ends came to 19 bases. CDR3 sequence reads: CASREDRTESFF. In nucleotides, the CDR3 is TGTGCCAGCAGAGAGGACCGAACGGAGTCCTTCTTC.

Note on this clonotype: The junction shows a germline mismatch at one end, possibly a read error. The genes are TRBV20-1 and TRBJ1-1; D is ambiguous. This CDR3 is 8 amino acids long. CDR1 is DFQATT, CDR2 SNEGSKA, per germline (reference sequence). CDR3 in DNA: TGCAGTGCTTCTAAGGCCCTCTTT. Translation gives CSASKALF.

In nucleotides, the CDR3 is TGTGCCAGCAGCTTAGTTCATGCGGGAAGGGAGCTGTTTTTT. It translates to CASSLVHAGRELFF. The chain combines TRBV11-2 with TRBJ2-2; D is possibly TRBD2 (6 bases). From germline, CDR1 is SGHAT and CDR2 FQNNGV. The CDR3 covers 14 residues. Trimming pared 1 base from V and 9 bases from J, leaving 12 bases between.

This clonotype was counted at least ten times. The gene calls are TRBV7-2 and TRBJ2-2, with 10 bases that match TRBD2. The trim removed 3 bases at V and 3 bases at J, leaving 10 bases unmatched. The CDR3 covers 18 residues. Looked up from germline, CDR1 is SGHTA and CDR2 is FQGNSA. The chain's CDR3 is CASSLRLAGEADTGELFF. The CDR3 nucleotides read TGTGCCAGCAGCTTGCGCCTAGCGGGAGAGGCGGACACCGGGGAGCTGTTTTTT.